This record looks at one T cell receptor (beta chain) sequence and its context. What it recognizes is unknown. The sample comes from a study of blood T cells in healthy people across ages. Those donating, healthy Caucasian individuals from Russia, were aged about 6 to 100. The CDR3 runs 15 residues. Germline V gives CDR1 MNHEY, CDR2 SMNVEV (reference sequence). V shed 10 bases, J shed 7 bases, and the junction held 10 bases outside the gene matches. Notes on the study in general: Age brought a roughly linear fall in TCR beta diversity measured per million T cells.

Through a sample-barcoded 5' primer and a J-beta primer mix, a second PCR was run for roughly 6 to 12 cycles. Every single cDNA molecule received a tag from a template-switch adaptor with 12 random nucleotides. TCRdb reanalysed the 5' RACE reads using MiXCR and keeps one entry per CDR3 protein. The profile shows about 1.4 million distinct CDR3 sequences, 45% to 70% of them singletons. The chain employs TRBV27 and TRBJ1-4, with 12 positions matching TRBD1. Input material: blood. This receptor was obtained from a man aged 18 to 35 in good health. The DNA for the CDR3 is TGTGCCACCGGGACAGGGGGCGGATCTGGTGAAAAACTGTTTTTT. As protein: CATGTGGGSGEKLFF.